This T cell receptor (beta chain) was identified in a study of cytomegalovirus exposure and HLA in healthy donors. Looking at the study overall: A later analysis reported the same platform for the roughly 110 validation repertoires and the 650 to 750 first-cohort repertoires. Study-level findings and limits: The majority of TCR sequences were rare, yet some public TCRs appeared in many donors.

Germline CDR1 and CDR2: MNHNS and SASEGT. The CDR3 length is 15 residues. V lost 8 bases to trimming and J lost 5 bases; unmatched junction nucleotides: 14. Profiled with immunoSEQ multiplex PCR; TCRdb holds only in-frame clones, not every one. The sample has some 59,000 clones; roughly 89% are singletons. As for this clone: Its specificity is unknown.

The sequenced sample was PBMCs. This receptor was obtained from a woman between 18 and 29 years old in good health and CMV-seronegative. The V gene is TRBV6-1, the J gene TRBJ2-7; 8 bases are a match to TRBD1. The CDR3 nucleotides are TGTGCCAGCCTCTTTTCGACAGGGGTTAGGAACGAGCAGTACTTC. Amino acid sequence: CASLFSTGVRNEQYF.